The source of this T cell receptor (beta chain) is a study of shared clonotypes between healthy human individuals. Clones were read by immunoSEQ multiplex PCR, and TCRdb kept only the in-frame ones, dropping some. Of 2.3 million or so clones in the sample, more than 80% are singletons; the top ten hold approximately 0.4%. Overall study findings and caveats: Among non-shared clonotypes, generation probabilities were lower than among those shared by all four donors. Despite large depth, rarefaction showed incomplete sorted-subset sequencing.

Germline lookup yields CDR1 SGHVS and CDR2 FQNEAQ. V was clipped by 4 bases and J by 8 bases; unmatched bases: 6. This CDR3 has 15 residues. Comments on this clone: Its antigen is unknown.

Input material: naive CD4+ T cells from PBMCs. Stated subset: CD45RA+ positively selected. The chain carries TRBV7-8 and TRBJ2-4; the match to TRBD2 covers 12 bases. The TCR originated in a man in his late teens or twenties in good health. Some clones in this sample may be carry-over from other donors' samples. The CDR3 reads CASSSRTSGTDIQYF. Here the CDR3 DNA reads TGTGCCAGCAGCTCACGGACTAGCGGGACGGACATTCAGTACTTC.